This T cell receptor (beta chain) was recorded in a study of blood T cells in healthy people across ages. Every donor provided 9.5 to 10 milliliters of peripheral blood. PCR was performed a second time for roughly 6 to 12 cycles using a sample-barcoded 5' primer and a J-beta primer mix. All samples yielded 3 million or more CDR3-containing paired-end reads. TCRdb re-called the 5' RACE reads through MiXCR, storing one row per CDR3 protein. The table lists 1.5 million to 2 million distinct CDR3 sequences, roughly a third of them singletons, with roughly 12% in the top ten. There are 13 residues in the CDR3. V was pared by 5 bases and J by 7 bases, with 12 bases between. Germline V gene lookup returns CDR1 SGHVS and CDR2 FNYEAQ.

The rearrangement uses TRBV7-6 and TRBJ1-5; D is perhaps TRBD1 (5 bases). The TCR was taken from a woman aged 25 to 45 in good health. Sequenced: blood. The CDR3 DNA follows: TGTGCCAGCAGCCCCTACGGGGCCCAGCCCCAGCATTTT. Translating it yields CASSPYGAQPQHF.